This T cell receptor beta chain appears in the sequencing data of a study of T cells expressing NK-cell markers. In germline, CDR1 is MGHRA, CDR2 YSYEKL. CDR3 size: 14 residues. TCRdb reanalyzed the 5' RACE reads, giving one entry per CDR3 protein sequence and no DNA. Its table records 150,000 to 170,000 distinct CDR3 sequences. The material sequenced was blood T cells: a sorted CD56 or NKG2C T cell subset, CD4+ or CD8+ T cells, or bulk PBMC T cells (not recorded which). The TCR sequence derives from a woman aged 50 to 60 in good health. The chain employs TRBV4-1 and TRBJ2-2. The CDR3 reads CASSQDTSSRELFF.